The clone carrying this TCR beta chain has at least ten counts. Antigen: not known. This sample was taken from a study of blood T cells in healthy people across ages. Whole-study findings and limits: The long-lived group displayed more naive CD4+ cells, plus higher diversity, than the aged donors did.

V was trimmed by 7 bases and J by 5 bases, leaving 20 bases between them. There are 15 residues in the CDR3. A second about 7 to 12 cycle PCR used barcoded and J-beta primers. Every cDNA molecule carried a tag from a template-switch adaptor bearing 12 random nucleotides. Each CDR3 protein gets one entry after TCRdb re-called the 5' RACE reads with MiXCR. The table includes hundreds of thousands of distinct CDR3 sequences, 62% detected once. This TCR was sampled from a man aged 25-40 years in good health. Sample: blood. The V gene is TRBV12-3 or TRBV12-4, the J gene TRBJ2-5; D is unresolved. The CDR3 region is CASTTPASLGETQYF. The CDR3 coding sequence is TGTGCCAGCACGACGCCGGCTAGTCTCGGGGAGACCCAGTACTTC.